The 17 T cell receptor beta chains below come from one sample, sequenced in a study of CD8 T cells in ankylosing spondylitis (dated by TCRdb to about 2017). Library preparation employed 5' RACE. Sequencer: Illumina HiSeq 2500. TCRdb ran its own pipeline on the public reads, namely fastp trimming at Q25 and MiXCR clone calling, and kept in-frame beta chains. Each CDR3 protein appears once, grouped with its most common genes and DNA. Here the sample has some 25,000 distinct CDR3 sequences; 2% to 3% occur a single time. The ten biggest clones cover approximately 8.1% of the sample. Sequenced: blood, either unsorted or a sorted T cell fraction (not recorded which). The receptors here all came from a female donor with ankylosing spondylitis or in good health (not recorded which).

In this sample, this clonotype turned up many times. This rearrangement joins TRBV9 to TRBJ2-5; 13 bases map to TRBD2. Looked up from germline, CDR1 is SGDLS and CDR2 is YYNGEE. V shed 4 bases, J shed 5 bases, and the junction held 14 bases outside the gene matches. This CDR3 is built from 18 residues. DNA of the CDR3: TGTGCCAGCAGCCCCGAACTAGCGGGAGGGCCGAGATATGAGACCCAGTACTTC. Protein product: CASSPELAGGPRYETQYF.

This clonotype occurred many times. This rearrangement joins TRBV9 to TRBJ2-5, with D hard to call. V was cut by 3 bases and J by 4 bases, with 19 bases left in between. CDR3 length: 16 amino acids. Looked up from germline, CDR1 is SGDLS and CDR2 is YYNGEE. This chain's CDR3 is CASSATPMALGETQYF. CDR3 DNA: TGTGCCAGCAGCGCCACCCCGATGGCCTTGGGAGAGACCCAGTACTTC.

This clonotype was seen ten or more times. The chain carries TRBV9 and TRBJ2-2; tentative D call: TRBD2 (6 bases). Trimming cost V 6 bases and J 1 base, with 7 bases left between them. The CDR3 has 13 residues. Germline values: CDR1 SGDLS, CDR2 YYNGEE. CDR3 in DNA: TGTGCCAGCACGCGGGAGAACACCGGGGAGCTGTTTTTT. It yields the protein CASTRENTGELFF. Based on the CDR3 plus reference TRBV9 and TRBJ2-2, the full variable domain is DSGVTQTPKHLITATGQRVTLRCSPRSGDLSVYWYQQSLDQGLQFLIQYYNGEERAKGNILERFSAQQFPDLHSELNLSSLELGDSALYFCASTRENTGELFFGEGSRLTVL.

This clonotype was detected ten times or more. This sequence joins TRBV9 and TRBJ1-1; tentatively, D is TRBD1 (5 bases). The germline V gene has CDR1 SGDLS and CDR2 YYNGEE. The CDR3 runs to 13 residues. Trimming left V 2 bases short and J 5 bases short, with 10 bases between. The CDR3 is CASSVSGRTEAFF. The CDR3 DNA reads TGTGCCAGCAGCGTGTCAGGGAGGACTGAAGCTTTCTTT.

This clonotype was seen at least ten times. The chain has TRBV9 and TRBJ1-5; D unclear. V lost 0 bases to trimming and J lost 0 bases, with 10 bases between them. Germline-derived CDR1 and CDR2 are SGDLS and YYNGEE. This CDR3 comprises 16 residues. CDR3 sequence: CASSVGAGDSNQPQHF. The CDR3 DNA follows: TGTGCCAGCAGCGTAGGGGCCGGTGATAGCAATCAGCCCCAGCATTTT.

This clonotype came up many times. The CDR3 here is CASSVEPGRNTEAFF. In nucleotides, the CDR3 is TGTGCCAGCAGCGTAGAGCCGGGACGGAACACTGAAGCTTTCTTT. This chain connects TRBV9 to TRBJ1-1; weak D call: TRBD1 (5 bases). The CDR3 loop spans 15 amino acids. V lost 0 bases and J lost 1, with 10 bases in between. Germline lookup yields CDR1 SGDLS and CDR2 YYNGEE. The whole variable domain, filled in from reference TRBV9 and TRBJ1-1, reads DSGVTQTPKHLITATGQRVTLRCSPRSGDLSVYWYQQSLDQGLQFLIQYYNGEERAKGNILERFSAQQFPDLHSELNLSSLELGDSALYFCASSVEPGRNTEAFFGQGTRLTVV.

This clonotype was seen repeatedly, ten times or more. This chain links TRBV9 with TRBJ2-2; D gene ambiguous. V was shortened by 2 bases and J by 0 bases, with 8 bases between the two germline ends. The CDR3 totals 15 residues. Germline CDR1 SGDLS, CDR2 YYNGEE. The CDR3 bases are TGTGCCAGCAGCGTCGGTTACGCGAACACCGGGGAGCTGTTTTTT. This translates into CASSVGYANTGELFF.

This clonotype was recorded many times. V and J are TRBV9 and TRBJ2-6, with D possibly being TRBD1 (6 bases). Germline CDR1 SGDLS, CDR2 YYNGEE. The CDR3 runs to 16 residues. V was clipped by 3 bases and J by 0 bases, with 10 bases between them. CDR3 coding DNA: TGTGCCAGCAGCGCAGGACAGACCTCTGGGGCCAACGTCCTGACTTTC. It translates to CASSAGQTSGANVLTF. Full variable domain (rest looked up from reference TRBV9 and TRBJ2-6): DSGVTQTPKHLITATGQRVTLRCSPRSGDLSVYWYQQSLDQGLQFLIQYYNGEERAKGNILERFSAQQFPDLHSELNLSSLELGDSALYFCASSAGQTSGANVLTFGAGSRLTVL.

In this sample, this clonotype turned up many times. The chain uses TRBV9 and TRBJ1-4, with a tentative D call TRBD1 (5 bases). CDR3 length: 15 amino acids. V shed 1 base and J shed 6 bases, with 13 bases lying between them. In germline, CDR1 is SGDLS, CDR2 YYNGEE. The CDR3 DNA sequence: TGTGCCAGCAGCGTAAGACAGTCAGCGGATGAAAAACTGTTTTTT. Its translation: CASSVRQSADEKLFF.

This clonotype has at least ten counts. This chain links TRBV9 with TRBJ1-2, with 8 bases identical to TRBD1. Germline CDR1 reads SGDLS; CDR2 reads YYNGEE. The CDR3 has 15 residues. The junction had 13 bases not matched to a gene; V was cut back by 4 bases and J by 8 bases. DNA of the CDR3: TGTGCCAGCAGCCCCCGACAGGGGACAGGCGCAGGCTACACCTTC. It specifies CASSPRQGTGAGYTF. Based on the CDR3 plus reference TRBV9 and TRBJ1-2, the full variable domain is DSGVTQTPKHLITATGQRVTLRCSPRSGDLSVYWYQQSLDQGLQFLIQYYNGEERAKGNILERFSAQQFPDLHSELNLSSLELGDSALYFCASSPRQGTGAGYTFGSGTRLTVV.

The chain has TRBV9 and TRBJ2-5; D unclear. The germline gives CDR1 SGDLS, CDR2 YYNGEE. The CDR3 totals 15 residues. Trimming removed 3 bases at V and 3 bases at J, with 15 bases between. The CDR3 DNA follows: TGTGCCAGCAGCGCTTGGACCCCAACGGAAGAGACCCAGTACTTC. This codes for CASSAWTPTEETQYF.

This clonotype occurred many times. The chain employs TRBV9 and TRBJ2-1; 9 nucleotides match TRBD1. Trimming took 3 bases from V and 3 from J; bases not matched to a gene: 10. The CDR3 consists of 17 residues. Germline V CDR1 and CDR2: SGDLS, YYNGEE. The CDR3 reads CASSGASRDRDYNEQFF. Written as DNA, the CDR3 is TGTGCCAGCAGCGGGGCCTCCCGGGACAGGGACTACAATGAGCAGTTCTTC.

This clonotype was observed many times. This chain's CDR3 is CASSPQGFGYTF. CDR3 nucleotide sequence: TGTGCCAGCAGCCCACAGGGTTTTGGCTACACCTTC. V and J are TRBV9 and TRBJ1-2; D perhaps matches TRBD1 (6 bases). CDR1 is SGDLS and CDR2 is YYNGEE in the germline V gene. There are 12 residues in the CDR3. The germline V and J ends were trimmed by 4 bases and 7 bases, with 11 bases remaining between them.

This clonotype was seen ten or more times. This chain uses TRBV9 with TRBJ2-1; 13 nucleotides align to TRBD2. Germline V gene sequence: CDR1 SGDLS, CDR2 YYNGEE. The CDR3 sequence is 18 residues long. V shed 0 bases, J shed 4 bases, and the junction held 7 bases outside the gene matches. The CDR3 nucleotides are TGTGCCAGCAGCGTAGGCCTTACTAGCGGGAGGGGGTACAATGAGCAGTTCTTC. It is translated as CASSVGLTSGRGYNEQFF.

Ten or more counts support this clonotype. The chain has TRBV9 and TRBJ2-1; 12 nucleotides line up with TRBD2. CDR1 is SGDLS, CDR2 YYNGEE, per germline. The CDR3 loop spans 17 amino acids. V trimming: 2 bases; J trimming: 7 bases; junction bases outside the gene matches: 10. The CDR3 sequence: CASSVAPSGRGYNEQFF. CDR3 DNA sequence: TGTGCCAGCAGCGTGGCACCTAGCGGGAGGGGGTATAATGAGCAGTTCTTC.

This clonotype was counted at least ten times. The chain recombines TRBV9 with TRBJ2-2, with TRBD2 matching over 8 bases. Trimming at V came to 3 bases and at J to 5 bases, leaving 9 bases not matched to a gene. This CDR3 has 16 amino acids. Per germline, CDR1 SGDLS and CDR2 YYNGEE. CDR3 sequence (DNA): TGTGCCAGCAGCGCATTTAGCGGGGCGACAACCGGGGAGCTGTTTTTT. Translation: CASSAFSGATTGELFF.

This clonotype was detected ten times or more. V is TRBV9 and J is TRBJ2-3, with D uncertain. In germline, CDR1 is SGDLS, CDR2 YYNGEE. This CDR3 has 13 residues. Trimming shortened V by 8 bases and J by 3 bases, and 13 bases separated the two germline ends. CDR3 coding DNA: TGTGCCAGTGGTTGGGGTCGTACAGATACGCAGTATTTT. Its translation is CASGWGRTDTQYF.